In this sample, the clone carrying this TCR beta chain turned up a few times. V lost 0 bases to trimming and J lost 3 bases, with 9 bases between them. Germline CDR1 reads SGHVS; CDR2 reads FQNEAQ. This CDR3 contains 15 residues. MiXCR, applied by TCRdb to the 5' RACE reads, yields one record per CDR3 protein. The sample contains more than 85,000 distinct CDR3 sequences, 15% to 20% of which appear only once. These data are taken from a study of T cells of healthy individuals. The chain links TRBV7-8 to TRBJ1-5; D gene ambiguous. This receptor was obtained from a human donor in good health. CDR3 amino acids: CASSLARDPNQPQHF. The CDR3 DNA sequence: TGTGCCAGCAGCTTAGCCCGGGATCCCAATCAGCCCCAGCATTTT. Full variable domain (missing parts from reference TRBV7-8 and TRBJ1-5): GAGVSQSPRYKVAKRGQDVALRCDPISGHVSLFWYQQALGQGPEFLTYFQNEAQLDKSGLPSDRFFAERPEGSVSTLKIQRTQQEDSAVYLCASSLARDPNQPQHFGDGTRLSIL.